This is a list of T cell receptor beta chains from one sample in a study of monozygotic twins with inflammatory bowel disease. Reanalyzing the 5' RACE reads, TCRdb keeps one entry per CDR3 protein, without DNA. In all, the sample yields more than 350,000 distinct CDR3 sequences. Input material: blood. All receptors come from a human donor with ulcerative colitis or Crohn's disease, or a healthy co-twin of an affected twin (not recorded which). CDR3s include the opening cysteine and the closing phenylalanine or tryptophan.

j_call v_call cdr3_aa
TRBJ2-3 TRBV29-1 CSVEEGGWTDTQYF
TRBJ2-3 TRBV29-1 CSVDQSDTQYF
TRBJ2-1 TRBV5-6 CASSLAGADEQFF
TRBJ2-7 TRBV11-1 CASSPSVIGEQYF
TRBJ2-5 TRBV4-2 CASSQLARGPTPYQETQYF
TRBJ1-6 TRBV6-1 CASSDWGGGYNSPLHF
TRBJ2-7 TRBV20-1 CSARVYGNSYEQYF
TRBJ2-7 TRBV7-8 CASSPRGAVAYEQYF
TRBJ1-5 TRBV5-6 CASSLSIGTVSNQPQHF
TRBJ2-1 TRBV24-1 CATSDSVQGRNEQFF
TRBJ2-3 TRBV7-2 CASSLNPLSTDTQYF
TRBJ2-2 TRBV5-1 CASSSVPNTGELFF
TRBJ1-5 TRBV6-1 CASIQKPDTNQPQHF
TRBJ2-7 TRBV18 CATSRDRAYEQYF
TRBJ2-1 TRBV3-1 CASSRLDRGYSYNEQFF
TRBJ1-3 TRBV18 CASSPRQSSGNTIYF
TRBJ2-2 TRBV29-1 CSVVRDRGPGELFF
TRBJ2-3 TRBV7-2 CASSPQVTDTQYF
TRBJ2-7 TRBV18 CASSPGEGGSYEQYF
TRBJ2-1 TRBV7-2 CASSLAPGGPSSYNEQFF
TRBJ1-2 TRBV19 CASSFPPGTGGGYTF
TRBJ2-1 TRBV27 CASSLRRIGDSSYNEQFF
TRBJ2-1 TRBV7-2 CASSSDSSSYNEQFF
TRBJ2-7 TRBV7-2 CASRDGRSSYEQYF
TRBJ2-1 TRBV7-3 CASSPDLYNEQFF
TRBJ2-3 TRBV27 CASSLSWDTSTDTQYF
TRBJ2-3 TRBV3-1 CASSLTSGSTDTQYF
TRBJ2-7 TRBV4-2 CASSTRTSSYEQYF
TRBJ2-2 TRBV12-3/TRBV12-4 CASSFTGGELFF
TRBJ2-6 TRBV10-3 CAINKGSQGANVLTF
TRBJ1-2 TRBV7-2 CASSLAGQGSYGYTF
TRBJ2-1 TRBV7-9 CASSQKIAGVYNEQFF
TRBJ2-5 TRBV12-3/TRBV12-4 CASSTRGGSVETQYF
TRBJ2-7 TRBV12-3/TRBV12-4 CASSLYRGLTYEQYF
TRBJ2-7 TRBV20-1 CSARGGTVYYEQYF
TRBJ1-4 TRBV20-1 CSARDRRNEKLFF
TRBJ1-1 TRBV27 CASRGPGGASEAFF
TRBJ2-1 TRBV11-2 CASSMQGRGRAEQFF
TRBJ1-3 TRBV7-3 CASSLVAGPGNTIYF
TRBJ2-5 TRBV20-1 CSARGGERPQTQYF
TRBJ1-1 TRBV20-1 CSAPDKGNTEAFF
TRBJ2-7 TRBV18 CASSLVTGAREQYF